A selection of T cell receptor beta chains follows, all from one sample in a study of T cell responses to AZD1222 COVID-19 vaccine. TCRdb's copy holds only in-frame clones and misses some; the assay was immunoSEQ multiplex PCR. In the table there are fewer than 120,000 clones, 81% of which are singletons. This specimen was peripheral blood, taken on day 0 of AZD1222 vaccination. The receptors come from an adult in good health. CDR3s include the opening cysteine and the closing phenylalanine or tryptophan. The D gene is left open where the match is weak. The size field is filled for only some rows; it gives once, few, many or a size class.

j_gene	abundance	v_gene	d_gene	CDR3nt	CDR3aa
TRBJ1-2	NA	TRBV3-1/TRBV3-2	NA	TGTGCCAGCAGCCTCGGTCCTGGGAAAGGCTACACCTTC	CASSLGPGKGYTF
TRBJ1-5	NA	TRBV6-6	NA	TGTGCCAGCAGTTACGCGAGTGAGGGTCAGCCCCAGCATTTT	CASSYASEGQPQHF
TRBJ2-5	NA	TRBV27	NA	TGTGCCAGCGGCTTGGGGGGGGCTGAAGAGACCCAGTACTTC	CASGLGGAEETQYF
TRBJ2-3	NA	TRBV5-4	TRBD2	TGTGCCAGCAGCCGACCGCTAGCGGGGATGACAGATACGCAGTATTTT	CASSRPLAGMTDTQYF
TRBJ1-1	NA	TRBV10-1	NA	TGCGCCAGCAGTGAACGAACCGGGAACACTGAAGCTTTCTTT	CASSERTGNTEAFF
TRBJ2-3	NA	TRBV7-8	TRBD2	TGTGCCAGCAGCTTAGACCGACTAGCGGGAGGGAGAGATACGCAGTATTTT	CASSLDRLAGGRDTQYF
TRBJ2-5	NA	TRBV7-9	TRBD2	TGTGCCAGCACCCCCTCACTAGCGGGGCAAGAGACCCAGTACTTC	CASTPSLAGQETQYF
TRBJ2-3	NA	TRBV2	NA	TGTGCCAGCAGGGCACCGGGACTCCGTTCCTCCACAGATACGCAGTATTTT	CASRAPGLRSSTDTQYF
TRBJ1-2	NA	TRBV4-3	NA	TGCGCCAGCAGCCAAATGACTAACTATGGCTACACCTTC	CASSQMTNYGYTF
TRBJ2-5	NA	TRBV3-1/TRBV3-2	TRBD1	TGTGCCAGCAGCCGCCTGACAGGGCGAGAGACCCAGTACTTC	CASSRLTGRETQYF
TRBJ1-5	few	TRBV18	NA	TGTGCCAGCTCACCACAGGGAGGGGAGCAGCCCCAGCATTTT	CASSPQGGEQPQHF
TRBJ2-1	NA	TRBV7-9	NA	TGTGCCAGCAGCTTCGAATCCTACAATGAGCAGTTCTTC	CASSFESYNEQFF
TRBJ2-7	once	TRBV27	NA	TGTGCCAGCAGTCGCCCAGGCGCTGACTCCTACGAGCAGTACTTC	CASSRPGADSYEQYF
TRBJ1-2	NA	TRBV9	NA	TGTGCCAGCAGCGCCTCATTGGAGAGAAGGTTCTATGGCTACACCTTC	CASSASLERRFYGYTF
TRBJ1-2	NA	TRBV7-2	NA	TGTGCCAGCAGCTTAGGACCATATGGCTACACCTTC	CASSLGPYGYTF
TRBJ1-3	NA	TRBV11-2	TRBD1	TGTGCCAGCAGCTCATCCGACAGGGTGTCTGGAAACACCATATATTTT	CASSSSDRVSGNTIYF
TRBJ2-7	few	TRBV7-2	NA	TGTGCCAGCAGCTTAGATAGGCAGCAATTTTCCTACGAGCAGTACTTC	CASSLDRQQFSYEQYF
TRBJ2-7	NA	TRBV20-1	NA	TGCAGTGCTAGTGGCAGCTCGGCCTCCTACGAGCAGTACTTC	CSASGSSASYEQYF
TRBJ2-7	NA	TRBV6-1	NA	TGTGCCAGCAGTGAATCAGGAGACACCTACGAGCAGTACTTC	CASSESGDTYEQYF
TRBJ2-7	NA	TRBV5-4	NA	TGTGCCAGCAGCTTGGGGCTAGGGCCCCCCTACGAGCAGTACTTC	CASSLGLGPPYEQYF
TRBJ1-4	NA	TRBV5-1	TRBD1	TGCGCCAGCAGCTCCGCTGTCAGGACAGGGGGAGTTGAAAAACTGTTTTTT	CASSSAVRTGGVEKLFF
TRBJ1-5	NA	TRBV19	NA	TGTGCCAGTAGTATACGGCCTAATAGCAATCAGCCCCAGCATTTT	CASSIRPNSNQPQHF
TRBJ2-3	once	TRBV7-6	NA	TGTGCCAGCAGCGGAGCGGGTTTAATCACAGATACGCAGTATTTT	CASSGAGLITDTQYF
TRBJ1-2	NA	TRBV5-4	TRBD1	TGTGCCAGCAAACTTAACAGGGGGTATGGCTACACCTTC	CASKLNRGYGYTF
TRBJ2-5	NA	TRBV5-4	NA	TGTGCCAGCAGCGGTCCTGGGGGGGGCTTTCGGGAGACCCAGTACTTC	CASSGPGGGFRETQYF
TRBJ1-5	once	TRBV28	NA	TGTGCCAGCAGTGTCCAGGGGTCCCCTCAGCCCCAGCATTTT	CASSVQGSPQPQHF
TRBJ2-2	NA	TRBV12-3/TRBV12-4	NA	TGTGCCAGCAGTTTGAATACCGGGGAGCTGTTTTTT	CASSLNTGELFF